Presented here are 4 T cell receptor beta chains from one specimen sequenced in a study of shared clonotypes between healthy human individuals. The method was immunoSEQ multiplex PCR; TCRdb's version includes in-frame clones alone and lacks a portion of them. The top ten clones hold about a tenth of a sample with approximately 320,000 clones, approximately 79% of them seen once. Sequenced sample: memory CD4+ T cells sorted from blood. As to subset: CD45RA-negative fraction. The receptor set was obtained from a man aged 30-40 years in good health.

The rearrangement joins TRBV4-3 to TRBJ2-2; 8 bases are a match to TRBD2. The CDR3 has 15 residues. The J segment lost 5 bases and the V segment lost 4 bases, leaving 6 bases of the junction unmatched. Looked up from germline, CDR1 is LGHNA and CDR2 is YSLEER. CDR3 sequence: CASSRSGSGTGELFF. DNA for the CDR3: TGCGCCAGCAGCCGAAGCGGGAGCGGGACCGGGGAGCTGTTTTTT.

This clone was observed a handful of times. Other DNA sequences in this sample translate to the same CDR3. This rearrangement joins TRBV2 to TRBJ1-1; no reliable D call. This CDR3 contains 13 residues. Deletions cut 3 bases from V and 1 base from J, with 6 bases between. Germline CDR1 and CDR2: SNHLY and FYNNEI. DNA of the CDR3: TGTGCCAGCAGTGAGTTGGGGAACACTGAAGCTTTCTTT. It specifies CASSELGNTEAFF.

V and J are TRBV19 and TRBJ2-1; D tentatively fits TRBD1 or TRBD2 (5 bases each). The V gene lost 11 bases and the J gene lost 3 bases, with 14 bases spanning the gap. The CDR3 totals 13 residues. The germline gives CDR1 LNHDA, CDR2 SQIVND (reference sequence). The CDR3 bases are TGTGCCCTCGAGGGGCGCTTCTACAATGAGCAGTTCTTC. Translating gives CALEGRFYNEQFF. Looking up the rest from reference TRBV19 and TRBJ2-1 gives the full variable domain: DGGITQSPKYLFRKEGQNVTLSCEQNLNHDAMYWYRQDPGQGLRLIYYSQIVNDFQKGDIAEGYSVSREKKESFPLTVTSAQKNPTAFYLCALEGRFYNEQFFGPGTRLTVL.

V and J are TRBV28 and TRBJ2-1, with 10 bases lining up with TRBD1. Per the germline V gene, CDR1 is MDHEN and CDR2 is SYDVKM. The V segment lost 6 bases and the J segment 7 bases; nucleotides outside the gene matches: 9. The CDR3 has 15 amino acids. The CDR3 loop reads CASRLPGQGRNEQFF. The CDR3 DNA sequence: TGTGCCAGCAGACTCCCGGGACAGGGGCGAAATGAGCAGTTCTTC.